These 30 T cell receptor beta chains were sequenced from one sample in a study of blood T cell repertoires in COVID-19. The repertoire was sequenced with immunoSEQ multiplex PCR; TCRdb's copy has only in-frame clones and lacks some. The sample lists about 97,000 clones; approximately 84% were seen once. Sequences were obtained from peripheral blood. Receptor source: a man between 65 and 85 years old with acute or convalescent COVID-19.

V and J are TRBV2 and TRBJ2-7; D gene unclear. V lost 4 bases and J lost 5, with 15 bases in between. The CDR3 has 14 amino acids. CDR1 is SNHLY and CDR2 is FYNNEI in the germline V gene. The CDR3 here is CASSGAASRNEQYF. The CDR3 DNA is TGTGCCAGCAGTGGTGCGGCGAGTAGGAACGAGCAGTACTTC.

The chain joins TRBV9 to TRBJ2-3; 7 bases are a match to TRBD2. The CDR3 extends over 14 amino acids. The V segment lost 4 bases and the J segment 1 base; nucleotides outside the gene matches: 3. Germline lookup yields CDR1 SGDLS and CDR2 YYNGEE. The DNA for the CDR3 is TGTGCCAGCAGCCGTCTAGCGGGCACAGATACGCAGTATTTT. It is translated as CASSRLAGTDTQYF.

CDR3 sequence (DNA): TGTGCCAGCAGCTATCGGGGGGTGAACACTGAAGCTTTCTTT. Its translation: CASSYRGVNTEAFF. The V call is TRBV5-4, the J call TRBJ1-1, with a possible D match to TRBD1 (5 bases). With 3 bases removed from V and 0 bases from J, the gap between germline ends came to 9 bases. Germline V gives CDR1 SGHNT, CDR2 YYREEE (reference sequence). The CDR3 runs to 14 residues.

The chain carries TRBV24-1 and TRBJ2-5; D gene unclear. The length of the CDR3 is 12 residues. The germline gives CDR1 KGHDR, CDR2 SFDVKD. The germline V and J ends were trimmed by 2 bases and 5 bases, with 5 bases remaining between them. CDR3 loop: CATSDSAETQYF. CDR3 DNA sequence: TGTGCCACCAGTGATTCTGCGGAGACCCAGTACTTC.

The J gene is TRBJ2-2, the V gene TRBV30; TRBD2 aligns across 7 bases. CDR3 length equals 15 residues. Germline lookup yields CDR1 GTSNPN and CDR2 SVGIG (reference sequence). The V and J ends lost 3 bases and 3 bases, in that order; junction bases with no gene match: 7. The CDR3 spells CAWSWAGVDTGELFF. CDR3 coding DNA: TGTGCCTGGAGCTGGGCGGGAGTGGACACCGGGGAGCTGTTTTTT.

This clone was seen a few times. This chain joins TRBV11-2 and TRBJ2-7, with 12 bases matching TRBD2. The CDR3 has 16 amino acids. V was pared by 5 bases and J by 2 bases, with 7 bases of the junction left unmatched. Germline V gives CDR1 SGHAT, CDR2 FQNNGV. CDR3: CASSLPGLAGTYEQYF. The CDR3 DNA follows: TGTGCCAGCAGCCTACCCGGACTAGCGGGAACCTACGAGCAGTACTTC.

V and J are TRBV5-5 and TRBJ1-2, with D unclear. The CDR3 totals 14 residues. V dropped 2 bases and J dropped 4 bases, with 12 bases sitting between them. The germline gives CDR1 SGHKS, CDR2 YYEKEE (reference sequence). The CDR3, as DNA: TGTGCCAGCAGCTTTAGAGCGAGACTCTATGGCTACACCTTC. Translating gives CASSFRARLYGYTF. Using reference TRBV5-5 and TRBJ1-2 for the parts outside the CDR3, the full variable domain is DAGVTQSPTHLIKTRGQQVTLRCSPISGHKSVSWYQQVLGQGPQFIFQYYEKEERGRGNFPDRFSARQFPNYSSELNVNALLLGDSALYLCASSFRARLYGYTFGSGTRLTVV.

The CDR3 here is CASSETGGHYEQYF. The DNA of the CDR3 is TGTGCCAGCAGCGAAACGGGAGGGCACTACGAGCAGTACTTC. The chain couples TRBV9 to TRBJ2-7, with TRBD2 identical over 8 bases. The CDR3 runs 14 residues. V was pared by 3 bases and J by 3 bases, with 5 bases of the junction left unmatched. Germline assignment: CDR1 SGDLS and CDR2 YYNGEE.

The rearrangement links TRBV7-2 to TRBJ1-2; TRBD1 aligns across 8 bases. The CDR3 runs to 16 residues. CDR1 and CDR2 (germline): SGHTA, FQGNSA. J gave up 8 bases and V 5 bases, and 16 bases lay outside the gene matches. DNA of the CDR3: TGTGCCAGCAGCCTCGCTACCGGGACAGGCCGCTTAGGCTACACCTTC. This encodes CASSLATGTGRLGYTF.

V is TRBV4-3 and J is TRBJ2-1; a possible D gene is TRBD2 (6 bases). The CDR3 extends over 15 amino acids. The germline V and J ends were trimmed by 4 bases and 0 bases, with 10 bases remaining between them. Germline V CDR1 and CDR2: LGHNA, YSLEER. CDR3 DNA: TGCGCCAGCAGCCCGGACTACCACTCCTACAATGAGCAGTTCTTC. Its protein is CASSPDYHSYNEQFF.

J is TRBJ1-5 and V is TRBV5-8; 8 bases are shared with TRBD1. The CDR3 has 13 residues. Germline loops: CDR1 SGHTS, CDR2 YDEGEE. Trimming removed 3 bases from V and 4 bases from J; junction bases left unmatched: 0. The DNA for the CDR3 is TGTGCCAGCAGCTGGACAGGGAATCAGCCCCAGCATTTT. Its translation is CASSWTGNQPQHF.

V gene TRBV5-4 combines with J gene TRBJ1-5, with TRBD1 as a possible D gene (6 bases). V lost 1 base to trimming and J lost 5 bases, with 10 bases between them. The germline V gene encodes CDR1 SGHNT and CDR2 YYREEE (reference sequence). This CDR3 spans 14 amino acids. In nucleotides, the CDR3 is TGTGCCAGCAGCTTGAAGGGGGTCGATCAGCCCCAGCATTTT. As protein: CASSLKGVDQPQHF.

The rearrangement links TRBV3-1 (or the pseudogene TRBV3-2) to TRBJ1-2; 8 nucleotides line up with TRBD1. The CDR3 runs to 16 residues. J lost 1 base, V lost 4 bases, and 8 bases had no gene match. CDR1 LGHDT and CDR2 YNNKEL come from the germline V gene (reference sequence). The CDR3 loop reads CASSRRAGGNNYGYTF. The DNA of the CDR3 is TGTGCCAGCAGCCGAAGAGCAGGGGGCAATAACTATGGCTACACCTTC.

The chain employs TRBV11-3 and TRBJ2-1; D uncertain. CDR3 length: 15 residues. Germline CDR1 SGHNT, CDR2 YENEEA. The V end was cut by 1 base, the J end by 0 bases, with 7 bases between. The CDR3 is CASSLAAGSYNEQFF. The CDR3 bases are TGTGCCAGCAGCTTAGCGGCAGGCTCCTACAATGAGCAGTTCTTC. Combining the CDR3 with reference TRBV11-3 and TRBJ2-1 gives the whole variable domain EAGVVQSPRYKIIEKKQPVAFWCNPISGHNTLYWYLQNLGQGPELLIRYENEEAVDDSQLPKDRFSAERLKGVDSTLKIQPAELGDSAVYLCASSLAAGSYNEQFFGPGTRLTVL.

The V call is TRBV13, the J call TRBJ1-2; D unresolved. Trimming removed 3 bases from V and 1 base from J, with 15 bases in between. This CDR3 has 16 amino acids. Looked up from germline, CDR1 is PRHDT and CDR2 is FYEKMQ (reference sequence). In nucleotides, the CDR3 is TGTGCCAGCAGCTTCGGCACATCCCGGGGTAACTATGGCTACACCTTC. This encodes CASSFGTSRGNYGYTF. The full variable domain, in which reference TRBV13 and TRBJ1-2 provide the parts outside the CDR3, is AAGVIQSPRHLIKEKRETATLKCYPIPRHDTVYWYQQGPGQDPQFLISFYEKMQSDKGSIPDRFSAQQFSDYHSELNMSSLELGDSALYFCASSFGTSRGNYGYTFGSGTRLTVV.

The chain employs TRBV28 and TRBJ2-6, with D possibly TRBD2 on 5 matching bases. Germline CDR1 MDHEN, CDR2 SYDVKM. The CDR3 runs 18 residues. Between the trimmed V and J ends, which lost 4 bases and 0 bases, there was a span of 16 bases. The DNA of the CDR3 is TGTGCCAGCAGTTCCCCGGGATTCGACGGCTCTGGGGCCAACGTCCTGACTTTC. Its protein product is CASSSPGFDGSGANVLTF.

The chain uses TRBV11-1 and TRBJ2-5, with D unclear. Germline values: CDR1 SGHAT, CDR2 FQDESV (reference sequence). The CDR3 covers 12 residues. V lost 0 bases to trimming and J lost 4 bases, with 3 bases between them. CDR3 loop: CASSLALETQYF. The CDR3 DNA is TGTGCCAGCAGCTTAGCCCTAGAGACCCAGTACTTC.

Here the CDR3 DNA reads TGTGCCACCAGCGTGGGGGGACGGATCCAAGAGACCCAGTACTTC. This sequence encodes CATSVGGRIQETQYF. This chain joins TRBV15 and TRBJ2-5; D might be TRBD2 (6 bases). The CDR3 sequence is 15 residues long. Germline V lookup: CDR1 LNHNV, CDR2 YYDKDF (reference sequence). Trimming removed 5 bases at V and 1 base at J, with 14 bases between.

V gene TRBV28 combines with J gene TRBJ2-7, with 7 bases identical to TRBD1. Germline V gene data show CDR1 as MDHEN and CDR2 as SYDVKM. The CDR3 is 14 amino acids. V gave up 11 bases and J gave up 2 bases; unmatched junction bases: 12. DNA for the CDR3: TGTGCCGCGGAGGATAGGCAGGGGGCCTACGAGCAGTACTTC. Protein: CAAEDRQGAYEQYF.

There are a few counts of this clone. The rearrangement uses TRBV7-6 and TRBJ1-3; 7 bases align to TRBD1. V shed 5 bases, J shed 3 bases, and the junction held 7 bases outside the gene matches. This CDR3 has 15 amino acids. The V gene's germline CDR1 is SGHVS and CDR2 FNYEAQ. This CDR3 is CASSIGGTVGNTIYF. DNA for the CDR3: TGTGCCAGCAGCATAGGAGGGACAGTTGGAAACACCATATATTTT.

The chain recombines TRBV2 with TRBJ2-2, with a possible D match to TRBD2 (7 bases). Germline CDR1 is SNHLY and CDR2 is FYNNEI. V lost 8 bases, J lost 3 bases, and 13 bases lay in between. This CDR3 is built from 14 residues. CDR3 nucleotide sequence: TGTGCCAGCGAAGGGGGGGTGCACACCGGGGAGCTGTTTTTT. Its translation is CASEGGVHTGELFF.

The rearrangement links TRBV6-4 to TRBJ2-5, with D perhaps TRBD2 (6 bases). Deletions cut 8 bases from V and 4 bases from J, with 14 bases between. The CDR3 has 13 residues. Germline lookup yields CDR1 MRHNA and CDR2 SNTAGT. The chain's CDR3 is CASSREEGETQYF. In DNA, the CDR3 is TGTGCCAGCTCAAGGGAGGAGGGAGAGACCCAGTACTTC.

A note on this clone: A read error may account for a junction end that differs from germline. J is TRBJ1-5 and V is TRBV6-5; tentative D call: TRBD1 (6 bases). Per the germline V gene, CDR1 is MNHEY and CDR2 is SVGAGI. This CDR3 is built from 16 residues. CDR3 nucleotide sequence: TGTGCCAGCAGTTACTCCTCAGGGGCCGACGGTACTGGTTGCTGTTTT. The encoded protein is CASSYSSGADGTGCCF.

This chain joins TRBV7-9 and TRBJ1-3; weak D call: TRBD1 (5 bases). CDR3 length: 15 residues. Trimming pared 7 bases from V and 0 bases from J, leaving 13 bases between. Germline-derived CDR1 and CDR2 are SEHNR and FQNEAQ (reference sequence). The CDR3: CASITTGGSGNTIYF. The CDR3 DNA sequence: TGTGCCAGCATTACGACCGGGGGCTCTGGAAACACCATATATTTT.

The CDR3 reads CAWKTGTYYGYTF. The CDR3 DNA sequence: TGTGCCTGGAAAACAGGTACTTACTATGGCTACACCTTC. V is TRBV30 and J is TRBJ1-2, with D possibly being TRBD1 (5 bases). Germline assignment: CDR1 GTSNPN and CDR2 SVGIG (reference sequence). Trimming removed 4 bases at V and 3 bases at J, with 12 bases between. CDR3 length equals 13 residues.

The J gene is TRBJ2-7, the V gene TRBV11-2; 8 bases are shared with TRBD2. CDR1 is SGHAT, CDR2 FQNNGV, per germline. V gave up 1 base and J gave up 2 bases; unmatched junction bases: 1. This CDR3 has 14 amino acids. CDR3 protein: CASSLVRGAYEQYF. The DNA for the CDR3 is TGTGCCAGCAGCTTAGTGCGGGGGGCCTACGAGCAGTACTTC.

The rearrangement uses TRBV3-1 (or the pseudogene TRBV3-2) and TRBJ1-1; tentatively, D is TRBD1 (5 bases). The CDR3 spans 13 residues. Germline V gene data show CDR1 as LGHDT and CDR2 as YNNKEL (reference sequence). V was cut by 0 bases and J by 6 bases, with 8 bases left in between. This chain's CDR3 is CASSQEDISEAFF. The DNA of the CDR3 is TGTGCCAGCAGCCAAGAGGACATCTCTGAAGCTTTCTTT.

This chain joins TRBV12-3 or TRBV12-4 and TRBJ2-7, with 7 bases identical to TRBD1. Unmatched junction bases numbered 3, after V lost 6 bases and J lost 4 bases. The CDR3 is made up of 12 amino acids. CDR3 coding DNA: TGTGCCAGCAGCAGACAGGGTTACGAGCAGTACTTC. It encodes CASSRQGYEQYF.

V is TRBV6-5 and J is TRBJ1-6; a weak D match, TRBD1 (6 bases). This CDR3 comprises 14 residues. V was shortened by 8 bases and J by 4 bases, with 12 bases between the two germline ends. CDR1 is MNHEY and CDR2 is SVGAGI in the germline V gene. DNA for the CDR3: TGTGCCAGCGGGCAGGGGACATATAATTCACCCCTCCACTTT. This sequence encodes CASGQGTYNSPLHF.

The chain couples TRBV12-3 or TRBV12-4 to TRBJ1-5; D is uncertain. The V and J ends lost 5 bases and 6 bases respectively, with 11 bases between them. This CDR3 comprises 13 residues. The CDR3 region is CASSLTGFQPQHF. The CDR3 DNA sequence: TGTGCCAGCAGTCTGACGGGGTTTCAGCCCCAGCATTTT.